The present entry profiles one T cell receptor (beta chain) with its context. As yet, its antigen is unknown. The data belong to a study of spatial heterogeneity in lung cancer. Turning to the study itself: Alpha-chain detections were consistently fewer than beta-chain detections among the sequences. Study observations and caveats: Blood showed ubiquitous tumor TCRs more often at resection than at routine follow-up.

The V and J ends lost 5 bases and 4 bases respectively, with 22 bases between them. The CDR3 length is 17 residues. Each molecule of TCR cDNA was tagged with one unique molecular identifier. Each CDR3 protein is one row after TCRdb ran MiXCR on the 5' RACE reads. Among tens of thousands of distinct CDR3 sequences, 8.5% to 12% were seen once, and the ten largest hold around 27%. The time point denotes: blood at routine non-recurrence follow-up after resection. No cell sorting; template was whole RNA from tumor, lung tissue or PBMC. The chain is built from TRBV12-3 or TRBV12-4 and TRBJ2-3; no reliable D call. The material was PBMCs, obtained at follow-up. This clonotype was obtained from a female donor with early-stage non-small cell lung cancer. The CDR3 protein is CASSARARTVAADTQYF. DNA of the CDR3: TGTGCCAGCAGTGCACGTGCCCGGACCGTAGCTGCAGATACGCAGTATTTT.